The entry that follows covers one T cell receptor beta chain sequence. Described time point: after dendritic cell vaccination, including at tumor progression/relapse. The V end was cut by 6 bases, the J end by 3 bases, with 18 bases between. The CDR3 consists of 16 residues. CDR1 and CDR2 (germline): WNHNN, SYGVQD (reference sequence). Sequencing used immunoSEQ multiplex PCR; TCRdb keeps in-frame clones, though not all of them. The table has 50,000 to 75,000 clones, roughly 84% seen once; the top ten hold just under 9%. This specimen belongs to a study of glioma-infiltrating T cells after dendritic cell vaccination.

Specimen: blood, collected after dendritic cell vaccination. The rearrangement joins TRBV10-1 to TRBJ1-5; TRBD1 is a possible D gene (5 bases). The source is a human donor with glioblastoma. The CDR3 coding sequence is TGCGCCAGCAGGGTTGGGGGGGTGACAAACAATCAGCCCCAGCATTTT. Its protein product is CASRVGGVTNNQPQHF.